Given below is one T cell receptor (beta chain) in context. Its antigen is unknown. Base quality data are lacking; no much larger clone is found one base away. This sample was taken from a study of T cell changes during pregnancy in multiple sclerosis (dated by TCRdb to the late 2010s). With regard to the full study: The study examined how the T cell repertoire changed over the course of pregnancy in women with multiple sclerosis.

The CDR3, cysteine through phenylalanine, is 14 amino acids long. Only CDR3 DNA is held: 42 bases, read in frame from base 1. Based on the germline V gene, the CDR1 and CDR2 sequences are MNHNS and SASEGT. The junction carries 12 bases between V and J, which are trimmed by 6 bases and 3 bases respectively. Preparation of the library involved the immunoSEQ multiplex PCR assay. TCRdb provides this immuneACCESS table in a form limited to in-frame rearrangements. Some clones are lacking; in checked studies, under half of them reflect an unresolved V gene, and why the rest are absent is not known. Recorded for this sample are 60,000 to 85,000 clones; approximately 91% of them occurred a single time. The ten largest clones represent about 2.1% of the sample.

The TCR sequence derives from a female donor with multiple sclerosis, enrolled in a pregnancy study. This specimen consisted of peripheral blood, obtained in the first trimester of pregnancy. This chain is built from TRBV6-1 and TRBJ1-5, with no reliable assignment of the D segment. The bases read TGTGCCAGCAGCTCCAGTGGGCCCAATCAGCCCCAGCATTTT. It specifies CASSSSGPNQPQHF.